These T cell receptor beta chains were read from a single sample in a study of blood T cell repertoires in COVID-19. Assay used: immunoSEQ multiplex PCR; TCRdb lists only in-frame clones, some missing. The sample has 250,000 to 300,000 clones; around 84% are singletons. The sample consisted of PBMCs or T cells enriched from blood (not recorded which). These TCRs come from a man aged 25 to 40 with acute COVID-19. Each CDR3 is given with its conserved first and last residue. The D gene is left open where the match is weak. Size tells how often a clone was seen (once, few, many) or the class of an expanded clone, and some rows leave it out.

J: TRBJ1-4
size: NA
D: TRBD1
V: TRBV19
length: 16
CDR3: CASRDPIGQGFEKLFF
DNA: TGTGCCAGTAGGGACCCGATCGGACAGGGATTTGAAAAACTGTTTTTT

J: TRBJ1-1
size: NA
D: TRBD1
V: TRBV12-5
length: 15
CDR3: CASGVRDRGNTEAFF
DNA: TGTGCTAGTGGGGTCCGGGACAGGGGTAACACTGAAGCTTTCTTT

J: TRBJ2-5
size: NA
D: NA
V: TRBV10-3
length: 16
CDR3: CAISAASGHGQETQYF
DNA: TGTGCCATCAGTGCAGCCAGTGGGCATGGGCAAGAGACCCAGTACTTC

J: TRBJ1-4
size: NA
D: NA
V: TRBV6-5
length: 15
CDR3: CASSYGGTTNEKLFF
DNA: TGTGCCAGCAGTTACGGCGGGACAACTAATGAAAAACTGTTTTTT

J: TRBJ1-5
size: NA
D: TRBD1
V: TRBV3-1/TRBV3-2
length: 16
CDR3: CASSPWRGQGNQPQHF
DNA: TGTGCCAGCAGCCCATGGCGGGGACAGGGGAATCAGCCCCAGCATTTT

J: TRBJ2-3
size: NA
D: TRBD2
V: TRBV7-2
length: 17
CDR3: CASSARSSGRAPDTQYF
DNA: TGTGCCAGCAGCGCCCGTTCTAGCGGGAGGGCCCCAGATACGCAGTATTTT

J: TRBJ1-1
size: NA
D: NA
V: TRBV18
length: 14
CDR3: CASSPPTRHTEAFF
DNA: TGTGCCAGCTCACCACCGACGCGGCACACTGAAGCTTTCTTT

J: TRBJ1-2
size: NA
D: NA
V: TRBV2
length: 12
CDR3: CASSDVGEGYTF
DNA: TGTGCCAGCAGTGACGTTGGGGAGGGCTACACCTTC

J: TRBJ2-2
size: NA
D: NA
V: TRBV5-1
length: 14
CDR3: CASSLERVPGELFF
DNA: TGCGCCAGCAGTCTCGAGAGGGTTCCCGGGGAGCTGTTTTTT

J: TRBJ2-1
size: NA
D: NA
V: TRBV7-2
length: 11
CDR3: CASSSSNEQFF
DNA: TGTGCCAGCAGCTCTTCCAATGAGCAGTTCTTC

J: TRBJ1-2
size: NA
D: NA
V: TRBV6-1
length: 15
CDR3: CASSERGGPPYGYTF
DNA: TGTGCCAGCAGTGAAAGGGGGGGACCTCCGTATGGCTACACCTTC

J: TRBJ2-3
size: NA
D: TRBD2
V: TRBV7-6
length: 16
CDR3: CASSLGRGGKTDTQYF
DNA: TGTGCCAGCAGCTTGGGCCGGGGGGGAAAAACAGATACGCAGTATTTT

J: TRBJ1-2
size: NA
D: NA
V: TRBV19
length: 16
CDR3: CASTKGSGPFNYGYTF
DNA: TGTGCCAGTACCAAGGGAAGCGGCCCCTTCAACTATGGCTACACCTTC

J: TRBJ2-5
size: NA
D: NA
V: TRBV7-3
length: 12
CDR3: CASSLPVETQYF
DNA: TGTGCCAGCAGCTTACCGGTGGAGACCCAGTACTTC

J: TRBJ2-3
size: NA
D: NA
V: TRBV4-3
length: 17
CDR3: CASSQVQRATSRDTQYF
DNA: TGCGCCAGCAGCCAAGTCCAGAGGGCTACCTCGAGAGATACGCAGTATTTT

J: TRBJ2-3
size: NA
D: TRBD2
V: TRBV9
length: 15
CDR3: CASSVRLAGSDTQYF
DNA: TGTGCCAGCAGCGTAAGACTAGCGGGATCAGATACGCAGTATTTT

J: TRBJ2-2
size: few
D: TRBD2
V: TRBV9
length: 15
CDR3: CASSVSPSGTGELFF
DNA: TGTGCCAGCAGCGTATCCCCTAGCGGCACCGGGGAGCTGTTTTTT